This T cell receptor (beta chain) originates from a study of neurological immune-mediated disorders. From 15-18 subjects, each sequencing run yielded over 190 million TCR-beta sequences. One entry per CDR3 protein, called by TCRdb with MiXCR from the 5' RACE reads. This repertoire shows some 100,000 distinct CDR3 sequences, roughly 13% found once; its top ten account for roughly 5%. Time point noted: longitudinal time-point 2. Unsorted libraries used 2 million PBMCs kept at -80 degrees C. Many counts were recorded for this clonotype. There are 12 residues in the CDR3. Trimming at V came to 6 bases and at J to 4 bases, leaving 3 bases not matched to a gene.

This sequence joins TRBV12-3 or TRBV12-4 and TRBJ2-7; 7 bases are a match to TRBD1. Sequenced material: PBMCs. This sequence originates from a female donor with HTLV-1-associated myelopathy (HAM/TSP). The CDR3 nucleotides read TGTGCCAGCAGAGACAGGGTTTACGAGCAGTACTTC. It yields the protein CASRDRVYEQYF.